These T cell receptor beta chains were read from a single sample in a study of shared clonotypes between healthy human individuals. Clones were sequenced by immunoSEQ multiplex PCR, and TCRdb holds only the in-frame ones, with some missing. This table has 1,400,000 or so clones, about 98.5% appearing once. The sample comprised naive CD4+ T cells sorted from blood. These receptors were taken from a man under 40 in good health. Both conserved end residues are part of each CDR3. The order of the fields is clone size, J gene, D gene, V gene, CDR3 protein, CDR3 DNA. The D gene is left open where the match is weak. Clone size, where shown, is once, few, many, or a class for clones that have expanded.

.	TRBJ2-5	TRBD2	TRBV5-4	CASSAVSGSQETQYF	TGTGCCAGCAGCGCCGTGAGCGGGAGTCAAGAGACCCAGTACTTC
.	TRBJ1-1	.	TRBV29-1	CSVGARAIGAEAFF	TGCAGCGTTGGGGCCAGGGCGATAGGGGCTGAAGCTTTCTTT
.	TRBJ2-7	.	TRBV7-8	CASSGEGRGALYEQYF	TGTGCCAGCAGCGGGGAAGGTCGGGGGGCGCTTTACGAGCAGTACTTC
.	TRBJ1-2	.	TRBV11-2	CASSARDTGGYTF	TGTGCCAGCAGCGCCCGGGACACAGGTGGCTACACCTTC
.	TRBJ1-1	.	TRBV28	CASSLRENTEAFF	TGTGCCAGCAGCTTAAGAGAGAACACTGAAGCTTTCTTT
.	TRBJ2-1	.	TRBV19	CASSISVVVSSYNEQFF	TGTGCCAGTAGTATCAGTGTTGTTGTCTCCAGTTACAATGAGCAGTTCTTC
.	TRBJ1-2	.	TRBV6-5	CASSYSPPGGYTF	TGTGCCAGCAGTTACTCCCCCCCGGGAGGCTACACCTTC
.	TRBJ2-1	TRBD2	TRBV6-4	CASSPSGRAFREQFF	TGTGCCAGCAGCCCCAGCGGGAGGGCCTTTAGGGAGCAGTTCTTC
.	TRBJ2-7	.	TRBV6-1	CASSEVVSTGYEQYF	TGTGCCAGCAGTGAAGTTGTGAGTACGGGATACGAGCAGTACTTC
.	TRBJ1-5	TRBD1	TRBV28	CASSSWTGQGNQPQHF	TGTGCCAGCAGTTCGTGGACAGGCCAGGGCAATCAGCCCCAGCATTTT
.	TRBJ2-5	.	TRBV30	CAWSVTGEGETQYF	TGTGCCTGGAGTGTAACGGGAGAGGGAGAGACCCAGTACTTC
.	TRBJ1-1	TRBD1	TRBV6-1	CASTPGQANTEAFF	TGTGCCAGCACCCCGGGACAGGCTAACACTGAAGCTTTCTTT
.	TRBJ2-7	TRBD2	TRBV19	CASSIGGRSSYEQYF	TGTGCCAGTAGTATTGGCGGGAGGAGCTCCTACGAGCAGTACTTC
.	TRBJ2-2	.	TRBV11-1	CASSGGPMGTGELFF	TGTGCCAGCAGTGGAGGTCCGATGGGCACCGGGGAGCTGTTTTTT
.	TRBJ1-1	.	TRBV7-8	CASSITHGLQGWVEAFF	TGTGCCAGCAGCATCACGCATGGTCTACAGGGATGGGTTGAAGCTTTCTTT
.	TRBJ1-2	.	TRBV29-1	CSVEGSISYGYTF	TGCAGCGTTGAGGGGTCGATTTCCTATGGCTACACCTTC
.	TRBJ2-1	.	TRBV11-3	CASSLVEANEQFF	TGTGCCAGCAGCTTAGTGGAAGCCAATGAGCAGTTCTTC
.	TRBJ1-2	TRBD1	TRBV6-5	CASSYQGGGYTF	TGTGCCAGCAGTTACCAGGGGGGCGGCTACACCTTC
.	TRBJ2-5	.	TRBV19	CASSTTGRQETQYF	TGTGCCAGTAGTACTACGGGACGTCAAGAGACCCAGTACTTC
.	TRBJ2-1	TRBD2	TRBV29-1	CSVPGLAGVYFF	TGCAGCGTGCCCGGACTAGCGGGAGTATATTTCTTC
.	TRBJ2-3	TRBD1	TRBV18	CASSPEGDRRTDTQYF	TGTGCCAGCTCACCAGAGGGGGACAGGCGCACAGATACGCAGTATTTT
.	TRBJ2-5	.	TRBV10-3	CAIRGPQETQYF	TGTGCCATCAGGGGACCGCAAGAGACCCAGTACTTC
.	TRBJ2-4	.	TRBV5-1	CASSLGTAAGNIQYF	TGCGCCAGCAGCTTGGGGACTGCCGCGGGAAACATTCAGTACTTC
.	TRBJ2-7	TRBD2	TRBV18	CASSGLAGGPDLTKYEQYF	TGTGCCAGCTCAGGACTAGCGGGAGGCCCCGACCTCACTAAATACGAGCAGTACTTC
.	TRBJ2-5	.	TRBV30	CAWSVLTAQETQYF	TGTGCCTGGAGTGTACTTACTGCTCAAGAGACCCAGTACTTC
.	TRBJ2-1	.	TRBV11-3	CASSSVGQEQFF	TGTGCCAGCAGCTCCGTCGGACAGGAGCAGTTCTTC
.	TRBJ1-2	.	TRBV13	CASSLGSASSNYGYTF	TGTGCCAGCAGCTTAGGTTCCGCCTCCTCTAACTATGGCTACACCTTC
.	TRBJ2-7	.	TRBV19	CATSRGDYEQYF	TGTGCCACCAGTAGGGGGGACTACGAGCAGTACTTC
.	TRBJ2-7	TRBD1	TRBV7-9	CASSQTGAQYF	TGTGCCAGCAGCCAGACAGGGGCGCAGTACTTC
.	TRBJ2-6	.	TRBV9	CASSPLFSSGANVLTF	TGTGCCAGCAGCCCCCTTTTCAGCTCTGGGGCCAACGTCCTGACTTTC
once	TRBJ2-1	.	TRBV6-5	CASSYSIALHEQFF	TGTGCCAGCAGTTACTCGATCGCCCTGCATGAGCAGTTCTTC
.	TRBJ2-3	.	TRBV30	CAWSPSVADTQYF	TGTGCCTGGAGTCCCTCGGTAGCAGATACGCAGTATTTT
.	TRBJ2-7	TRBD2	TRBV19	CATVTSGSYEQYF	TGTGCCACCGTGACTAGCGGGAGCTACGAGCAGTACTTC
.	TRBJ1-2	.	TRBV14	CASSPNTRRADYGYTF	TGTGCCAGCAGCCCAAATACCCGCAGGGCCGACTATGGCTACACCTTC
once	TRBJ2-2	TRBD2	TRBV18	CASSSIGLAGGPGELFF	TGTGCCAGCTCATCGATCGGACTAGCGGGAGGGCCCGGGGAGCTGTTTTTT
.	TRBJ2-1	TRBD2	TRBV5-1	CASSTGLAGAGYNEQFF	TGCGCCAGCAGCACCGGACTAGCGGGAGCGGGCTACAATGAGCAGTTCTTC
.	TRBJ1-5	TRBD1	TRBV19	CATIPPGQGHQPQHF	TGTGCCACCATACCCCCGGGACAGGGCCATCAGCCCCAGCATTTT
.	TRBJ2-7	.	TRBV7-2	CASSLFPSSEYEQYF	TGTGCCAGCAGCTTATTTCCCTCTAGCGAGTACGAGCAGTACTTC
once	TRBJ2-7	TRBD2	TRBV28	CASSSPKLAEFNYEQYF	TGTGCCAGCAGTTCCCCAAAACTAGCGGAGTTCAACTACGAGCAGTACTTC
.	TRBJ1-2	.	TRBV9	CASSVVGGAPGYTF	TGTGCCAGCAGCGTAGTAGGGGGGGCGCCGGGCTACACCTTC
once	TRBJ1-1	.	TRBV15	CATSRGEGVNTEAFF	TGTGCCACCAGCAGAGGAGAGGGGGTGAACACTGAAGCTTTCTTT
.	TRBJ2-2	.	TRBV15	CATSREPGLEPGELFF	TGTGCCACCAGCAGAGAACCGGGCCTAGAACCCGGGGAGCTGTTTTTT
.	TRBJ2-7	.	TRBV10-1	CATGDLTYEQYF	TGCGCCACCGGGGACTTAACCTACGAGCAGTACTTC
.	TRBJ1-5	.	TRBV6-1	CASSEVDSMTRQPQHF	TGTGCCAGCAGTGAAGTGGACAGCATGACACGTCAGCCCCAGCATTTT
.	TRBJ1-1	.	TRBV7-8	CASSQPSTVPEAFF	TGTGCCAGCAGCCAACCCTCGACAGTTCCAGAAGCTTTCTTT
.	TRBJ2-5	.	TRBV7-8	CASSLDGGAGETQYF	TGTGCCAGCAGCTTAGATGGGGGGGCCGGGGAGACCCAGTACTTC
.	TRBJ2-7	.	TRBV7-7	CASRTGAHHEQYF	TGTGCTAGCAGAACAGGCGCGCACCACGAGCAGTACTTC
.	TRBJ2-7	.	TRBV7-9	CASSPGHSSSYYEQYF	TGTGCCAGCAGCCCTGGCCACTCTAGCTCCTACTACGAGCAGTACTTC
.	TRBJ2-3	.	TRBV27	CASSSDRHTDTQYF	TGTGCCAGCAGTTCCGACAGGCACACAGATACGCAGTATTTT
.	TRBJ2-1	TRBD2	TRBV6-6	CATFGALAGVYNEQFF	TGTGCCACCTTCGGGGCACTAGCGGGTGTCTACAATGAGCAGTTCTTC
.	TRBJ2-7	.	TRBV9	CASSVGTATYEQYF	TGTGCCAGCAGCGTAGGCACAGCCACCTACGAGCAGTACTTC
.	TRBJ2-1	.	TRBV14	CASSHPGVLYNEQFF	TGTGCCAGCAGCCATCCGGGGGTTCTTTACAATGAGCAGTTCTTC
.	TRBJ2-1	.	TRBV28	CASSSLGPYYNEQFF	TGTGCCAGCAGTTCTCTGGGGCCTTATTACAATGAGCAGTTCTTC
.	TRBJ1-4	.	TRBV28	CASLGDTGEKLFF	TGTGCCAGCCTAGGGGACACGGGTGAAAAACTGTTTTTT
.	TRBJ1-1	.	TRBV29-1	CSVSRVLEMNTEAFF	TGCAGCGTTTCGAGGGTTTTGGAGATGAACACTGAAGCTTTCTTT